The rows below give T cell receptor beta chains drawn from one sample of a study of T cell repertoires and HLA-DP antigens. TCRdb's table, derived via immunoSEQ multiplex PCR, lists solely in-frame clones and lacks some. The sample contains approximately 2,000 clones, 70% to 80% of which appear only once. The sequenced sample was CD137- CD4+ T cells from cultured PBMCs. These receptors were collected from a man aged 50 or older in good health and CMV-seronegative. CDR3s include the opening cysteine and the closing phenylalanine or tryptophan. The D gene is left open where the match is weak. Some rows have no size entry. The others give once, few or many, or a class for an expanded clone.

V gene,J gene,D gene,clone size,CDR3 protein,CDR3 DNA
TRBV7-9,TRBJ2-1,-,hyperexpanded,CASSLRGANEQFF,TGTGCCAGCAGCTTACGGGGGGCAAATGAGCAGTTCTTC
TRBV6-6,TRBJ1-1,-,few,CASSYDAPEAFF,TGTGCCAGCAGTTACGACGCACCGGAAGCTTTCTTT
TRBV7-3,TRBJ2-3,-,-,CASSPRGLITDTQYF,TGTGCCAGCAGCCCCAGGGGACTAATCACAGATACGCAGTATTTT
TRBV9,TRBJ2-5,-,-,CASSVGARQETQYF,TGTGCCAGCAGCGTAGGCGCTAGACAAGAGACCCAGTACTTC
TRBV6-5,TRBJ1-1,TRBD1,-,CASSYYQGAQAFF,TGTGCCAGCAGTTACTACCAGGGGGCGCAGGCTTTCTTT
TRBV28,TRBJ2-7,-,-,CATELRYEQYF,TGTGCCACGGAGCTTCGATACGAGCAGTACTTC
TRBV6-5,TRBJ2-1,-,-,CASSYEGRSYNEQFF,TGTGCCAGCAGTTACGAGGGGCGCTCCTACAATGAGCAGTTCTTC
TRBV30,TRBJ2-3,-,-,CAWSVGPAADTQYF,TGTGCCTGGAGTGTAGGGCCGGCGGCAGATACGCAGTATTTT
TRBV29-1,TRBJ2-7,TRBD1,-,CSVETGGGYEQYF,TGCAGCGTTGAGACAGGGGGCGGCTACGAGCAGTACTTC
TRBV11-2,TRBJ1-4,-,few,CASRSIAGRGKLFF,TGTGCCAGCAGGAGTATAGCAGGGCGGGGAAAACTGTTTTTT
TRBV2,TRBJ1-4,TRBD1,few,CASSETGVREKLFF,TGTGCCAGCAGTGAGACAGGGGTCAGGGAAAAACTGTTTTTT
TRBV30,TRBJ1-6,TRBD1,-,CAWAQGTANSPLHF,TGTGCCTGGGCGCAGGGGACAGCCAATTCACCCCTCCACTTT
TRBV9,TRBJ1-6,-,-,CASSAYGNSPLHF,TGTGCCAGCAGCGCCTACGGGAATTCACCCCTCCACTTT
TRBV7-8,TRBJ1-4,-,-,CASSFLRGINEKLFF,TGTGCCAGCAGCTTTTTGAGGGGGATTAATGAAAAACTGTTTTTT
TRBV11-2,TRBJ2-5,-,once,CASSVHPSETQYF,TGTGCCAGCAGCGTCCATCCGAGTGAGACCCAGTACTTC
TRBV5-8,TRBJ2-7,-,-,CASSLAHLRQTAYEQYF,TGTGCCAGCAGCTTAGCCCACTTACGTCAGACAGCCTACGAGCAGTACTTC
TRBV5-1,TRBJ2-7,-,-,CASSLVGGYEQYF,TGCGCCAGCAGCTTGGTAGGAGGCTACGAGCAGTACTTC
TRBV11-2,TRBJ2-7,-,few,CASSLAHLRQTAYEQYF,TGTGCCAGCAGCTTAGCCCACTTACGTCAGACAGCCTACGAGCAGTACTTC
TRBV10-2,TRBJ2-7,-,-,CAVQGRPYEQYF,TGCGCCGTCCAGGGGCGTCCCTACGAGCAGTACTTC
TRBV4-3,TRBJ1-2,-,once,CASSTGLSRYGYTF,TGCGCCAGCAGCACTGGACTCTCGCGCTATGGCTACACCTTC
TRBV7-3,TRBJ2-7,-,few,CASSLAHLRQTAYEQYF,TGTGCCAGCAGCTTAGCCCACTTACGTCAGACAGCCTACGAGCAGTACTTC
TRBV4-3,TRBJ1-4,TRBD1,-,CASSQPGQGTEKLFF,TGCGCCAGCAGCCAGCCGGGACAGGGGACTGAAAAACTGTTTTTT